This T cell receptor beta chain derives from a study of CXCR3-negative and CXCR3-positive naive CD8 T cells. Study-level background: The TRB read total, some 150 million, broke down to about 1.5 +/- 0.3 million reads per library. General observations from the study: A higher hydrophobicity marked the TRB CDR3s of CXCR3-positive naive cells versus CXCR3-negative naive cells. Comparably high diversity marked both naive subsets, whereas memory CD8+ cells had much lower diversity.

A few hundred thousand cells per CD8+ T cell subset were flow-sorted in triplicate. Naive CD8+ T cells had a CD45RO-CCR7+CD27+CD95- phenotype. In regard to this clonotype: Its matching antigen is unknown.

The CDR3 runs to 17 residues. Germline V lookup: CDR1 MNHNY, CDR2 SVGAGI (reference sequence). The authors prepared UMI-labeled TRB cDNA libraries by 5' RACE. From the 5' RACE reads, TCRdb lists one entry per CDR3 protein and no DNA. The sample includes 150,000 to 180,000 distinct CDR3 sequences. The J gene is TRBJ2-1, the V gene TRBV6-6; TCRdb picks TRBD2, but there is no DNA to check that call. The clonotype was recovered from a human donor in good health. Some clones in this sample may be carry-over from other donors' samples. Sequenced material: naive CXCR3+ CD8+ T cells from blood. As for subset: CD45RO-CCR7+CD27+CD95- naive CD8+ T cells expressing CXCR3 (TNR3+). The CDR3 sequence is CASSYNRAGGPGNEQFF.